The 17 T cell receptor beta chains reported below all come from one sample, sequenced in a study of memory CD4+ T cells and cytomegalovirus serostatus. Clones were read by immunoSEQ multiplex PCR, and TCRdb kept only the in-frame ones, dropping some. The table lists 45,000 to 60,000 clones, around four fifths of them singletons. The sort gate was single viable CD3+CD4+CD8-CD45RO+ cells for memory CD4+ T cells. Material for sequencing was memory CD4+ T cells from blood. The receptors here all came from an adult in good health and CMV-seropositive.

This rearrangement joins TRBV11-2 to TRBJ1-6; D remains ambiguous. The germline gives CDR1 SGHAT, CDR2 FQNNGV. V lost 0 bases, J lost 7 bases, and 4 bases lay in between. CDR3 length: 13 amino acids. The CDR3 sequence is CASSLEGNSPLHF. As DNA, the CDR3 is TGTGCCAGCAGCTTAGAAGGGAATTCACCCCTCCACTTT.

The chain uses TRBV5-1 and TRBJ1-1; D gene unclear. The germline V gene encodes CDR1 SGHRS and CDR2 YFSETQ. The V gene lost 2 bases and the J gene lost 0 bases, with 14 bases spanning the gap. This CDR3 comprises 16 residues. CDR3 sequence reads: CASSFDRPDLNTEAFF. Written as DNA, the CDR3 is TGCGCCAGCAGCTTCGACCGACCAGATTTGAACACTGAAGCTTTCTTT.

In this sample, this clone is medium-sized. The V gene is TRBV11-3, the J gene TRBJ2-7, with D unclear. CDR1 and CDR2 (germline): SGHNT, YENEEA. V was shortened by 5 bases and J by 1 base, with 12 bases between the two germline ends. The CDR3 length is 14 residues. The CDR3 nucleotides read TGTGCCAGCAGCCCGGATACAGATTCCTACGAGCAGTACTTC. Its translation: CASSPDTDSYEQYF.

This rearrangement joins TRBV4-2 to TRBJ1-2, with 10 bases identical to TRBD1. The CDR3 runs to 17 residues. The germline gives CDR1 LGHNA, CDR2 YNFKEQ. The trim removed 0 bases at V and 4 bases at J, leaving 8 bases unmatched. The CDR3 coding sequence is TGTGCCAGCAGCCAAGATAAGACAGGGGGCGCCGGCTATGGCTACACCTTC. Translating it yields CASSQDKTGGAGYGYTF.

Note on this clone: The junction does not match germline at one end; this may be a read error. The CDR3 loop reads CASSSRGLADTGELFF. The DNA for the CDR3 is TGTGCTAGCAGCTCCCGGGGACTAGCGGACACCGGGGAGCTGTTTTTT. The rearrangement uses TRBV7-7 and TRBJ2-2, with TRBD2 matching 11 bases. Germline V gene data show CDR1 as SSHAT and CDR2 as FNYEAQ (reference sequence). This CDR3 is 16 amino acids long.

The V and J genes are TRBV19 and TRBJ1-4; D call uncertain. V lost 7 bases and J 3 bases, leaving 12 bases between the germline ends. This CDR3 comprises 14 residues. Per the germline V gene, CDR1 is LNHDA and CDR2 is SQIVND (reference sequence). The CDR3 loop is CASTRRSANEKLFF. The DNA for the CDR3 is TGTGCCAGTACCAGGCGATCAGCTAATGAAAAACTGTTTTTT.

This chain connects TRBV18 to TRBJ1-6; TRBD1 aligns across 7 bases. V lost 8 bases to trimming and J lost 1 base; unmatched junction nucleotides: 8. This CDR3 contains 16 residues. Germline values: CDR1 KGHSH, CDR2 LQKENI. CDR3 nucleotides: TGTGCCAGCGGTCTGCAGGGGGGATCCTATAATTCACCCCTCCACTTT. Its protein product is CASGLQGGSYNSPLHF.

The chain links TRBV19 to TRBJ2-1, with 7 bases identical to TRBD2. The germline V gene encodes CDR1 LNHDA and CDR2 SQIVND (reference sequence). CDR3 size: 13 residues. The junction had 6 bases not matched to a gene; V was cut back by 2 bases and J by 11 bases. CDR3 nucleotides: TGTGCCAGTAGTATATCTTTCGGGAGGAAGCAGTTCTTC. As protein: CASSISFGRKQFF.

CDR3 sequence (DNA): TGTGCCAGCACACGATTCAGCAGATTGGAGCAAGAGACCCAGTACTTC. This codes for CASTRFSRLEQETQYF. The chain has TRBV28 and TRBJ2-5; D gene unclear. The CDR3 sequence is 16 residues long. Germline V gives CDR1 MDHEN, CDR2 SYDVKM. V lost 7 bases and J lost 2, with 20 bases in between.

The chain carries TRBV7-8 and TRBJ2-1; no clear D. Germline lookup yields CDR1 SGHVS and CDR2 FQNEAQ. V gave up 3 bases and J gave up 12 bases, with 9 bases separating them. This CDR3 has 11 residues. CDR3 sequence: CASSFGRAQFF. The CDR3 DNA reads as TGTGCCAGCAGCTTCGGTAGGGCGCAGTTCTTC.

The V and J genes are TRBV6-6 and TRBJ2-2; 9 bases line up with TRBD1. The CDR3 runs 15 residues. Germline CDR1 MNHNY, CDR2 SVGAGI (reference sequence). V lost 8 bases and J lost 7; bases outside the gene matches: 11. CDR3 protein: CASSLGTGRLGELFF. CDR3 DNA: TGTGCCAGCTCTTTAGGGACAGGGAGACTCGGGGAGCTGTTTTTT.

V is TRBV19 and J is TRBJ1-1; D is ambiguous. Germline loops: CDR1 LNHDA, CDR2 SQIVND (reference sequence). CDR3 length: 16 amino acids. Deletions cut 3 bases from V and 4 bases from J, with 18 bases between. The CDR3 coding sequence is TGTGCCAGTAGTATGCGTCGGGGAAGTGAGGGCACTGAAGCTTTCTTT. Translated: CASSMRRGSEGTEAFF.

The rearrangement uses TRBV7-8 and TRBJ1-5; D unclear. V dropped 2 bases and J dropped 2 bases, with 7 bases sitting between them. CDR3 size: 14 residues. The germline CDR1 and CDR2 sequences are SGHVS and FQNEAQ. CDR3 bases: TGTGCCAGCAGCTTAAGTCTGGGCAATCAGCCCCAGCATTTT. This encodes CASSLSLGNQPQHF.

The J gene is TRBJ2-3, the V gene TRBV7-2; TRBD2 might be the D (6 bases). Trimming shortened V by 8 bases and J by 2 bases, and 17 bases separated the two germline ends. CDR3 length: 15 residues. CDR1 SGHTA and CDR2 FQGNSA come from the germline V gene. CDR3 DNA sequence: TGTGCCAGCCGCGACGGACGGGGGTACACAGATACGCAGTATTTT. It yields the protein CASRDGRGYTDTQYF.

J is TRBJ2-7 and V is TRBV5-6; 9 bases are a match to TRBD1. Germline V lookup: CDR1 SGHDT, CDR2 YYEEEE. There are 12 residues in the CDR3. The V and J ends lost 4 bases and 5 bases, in that order; junction bases with no gene match: 1. The CDR3 nucleotides are TGTGCCAGCAGCAGGACAGGGGACGAGCAGTACTTC. It translates to CASSRTGDEQYF.

In DNA form, the CDR3 reads TGTGCCAGCAGTTACAACCCTGTTGGGGGGCAGACTGAAGCTTTCTTT. It yields the protein CASSYNPVGGQTEAFF. The chain recombines TRBV6-5 with TRBJ1-1, with D possibly TRBD1 on 6 matching bases. This CDR3 is 16 amino acids long. Looked up from germline, CDR1 is MNHEY and CDR2 is SVGAGI. Trimming took off 2 bases at V and 5 bases at J, with 18 bases between the two ends.

Here the CDR3 reads CASSTPRGNTEAFF. The CDR3 coding sequence is TGTGCCAGCAGTACCCCCCGGGGGAACACTGAAGCTTTCTTT. The chain carries TRBV6-5 and TRBJ1-1; D call uncertain. The CDR3 loop spans 14 amino acids. Germline V lookup: CDR1 MNHEY, CDR2 SVGAGI. V was pared by 5 bases and J by 1 base, with 11 bases between.